This T cell receptor beta chain was sequenced for a study of cytomegalovirus exposure and HLA in healthy donors. This CDR3 region has 18 residues. The V gene's germline CDR1 is LNHDA and CDR2 SQIVND (reference sequence). With V trimmed by 4 bases and J by 7 bases, 16 bases remained unmatched. Primers: 60 Vbeta forward and 13 Jbeta reverse. Sequenced by immunoSEQ multiplex PCR; TCRdb stores in-frame clones only, minus some. The sample contains some 120,000 clones, over 15% of which appear only once. The material sequenced was PBMCs. V usage is TRBV19 and J usage is TRBJ1-5; TRBD1 aligns across 10 bases. The sequence derives from a woman between 18 and 29 years old in good health and CMV-seronegative. The CDR3 DNA sequence: TGTGCCAGTAGTAAACCCCCGGGACAGGGGCCTCGTTGGCAGCCCCAGCATTTT. Amino acids: CASSKPPGQGPRWQPQHF.